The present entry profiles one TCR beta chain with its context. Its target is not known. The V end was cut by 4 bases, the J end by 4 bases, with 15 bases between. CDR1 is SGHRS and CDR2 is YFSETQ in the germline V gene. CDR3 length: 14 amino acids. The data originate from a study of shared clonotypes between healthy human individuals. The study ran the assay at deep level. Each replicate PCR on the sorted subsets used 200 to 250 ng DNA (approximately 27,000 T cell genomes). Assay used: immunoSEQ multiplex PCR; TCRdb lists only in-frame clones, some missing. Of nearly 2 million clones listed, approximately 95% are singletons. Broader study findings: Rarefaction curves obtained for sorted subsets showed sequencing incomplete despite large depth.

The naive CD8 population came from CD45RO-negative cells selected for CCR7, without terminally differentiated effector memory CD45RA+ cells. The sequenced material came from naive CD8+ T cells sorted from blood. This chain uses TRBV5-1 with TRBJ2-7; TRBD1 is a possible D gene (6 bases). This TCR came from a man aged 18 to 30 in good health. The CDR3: CASSVAPRGYEQYF. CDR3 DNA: TGCGCCAGCAGCGTGGCTCCCAGGGGTTACGAGCAGTACTTC.